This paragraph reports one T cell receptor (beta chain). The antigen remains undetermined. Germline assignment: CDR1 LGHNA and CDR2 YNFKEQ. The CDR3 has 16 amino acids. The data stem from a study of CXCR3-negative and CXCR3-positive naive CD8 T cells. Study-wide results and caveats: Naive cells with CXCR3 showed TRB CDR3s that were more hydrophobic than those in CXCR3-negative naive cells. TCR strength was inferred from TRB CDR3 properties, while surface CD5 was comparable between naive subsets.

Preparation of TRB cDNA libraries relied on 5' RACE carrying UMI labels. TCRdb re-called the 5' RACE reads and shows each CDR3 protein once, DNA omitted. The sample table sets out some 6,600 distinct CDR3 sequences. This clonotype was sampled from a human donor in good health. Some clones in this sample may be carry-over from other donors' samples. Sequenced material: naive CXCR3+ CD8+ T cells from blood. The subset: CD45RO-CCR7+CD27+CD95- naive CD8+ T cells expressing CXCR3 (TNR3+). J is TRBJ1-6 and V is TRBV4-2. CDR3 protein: CASSQGIGAIGSPLHF.